This T cell receptor (beta chain) was sequenced in a study of blood T cell repertoires in COVID-19. Study summary: Specimens from acute and convalescent COVID-19 originated in the United States, Italy and Spain.

Between the trimmed V and J ends, which lost 6 bases and 7 bases, there was a span of 16 bases. The CDR3 consists of 14 residues. CDR1 is MNHEY, CDR2 SVGAGI, per germline. In the study's own analysis: Estimation of nucleated cell counts was performed using reference gene primer amplification. Clones were sequenced by immunoSEQ multiplex PCR, and TCRdb holds only the in-frame ones, with some missing. That table supplies the V and J calls and clone size; D and trimming were determined from the DNA. The table includes some 270,000 clones, roughly 89% detected once. The sample taken for sequencing was peripheral blood. The receptor's source is a woman aged 40 to 55 who had recovered from COVID-19. The chain employs TRBV6-5 and TRBJ1-5; D remains ambiguous. This CDR3 reads CASSLGPRGQPQHF. The CDR3 DNA is TGTGCCAGCAGCCTTGGACCCAGAGGGCAGCCCCAGCATTTT.